This TCR beta chain was sequenced in a study of blood T cell repertoires in COVID-19. Study-level background: Nucleic acid was either cDNA or gDNA, and it came from T cells, B-cell-depleted T cells, or PBMCs.

Per germline, CDR1 DFQATT and CDR2 SNEGSKA (reference sequence). There are 11 residues in the CDR3. Trimming at V came to 8 bases and at J to 4 bases, leaving 4 bases not matched to a gene. The protocol was immunoSEQ multiplex PCR, while the TCRdb copy is restricted to in-frame clones and leaves out a portion. This table has 150,000 or so clones, about 85% appearing once. The sample taken for sequencing was peripheral blood. The rearrangement joins TRBV20-1 to TRBJ1-2; the match to TRBD1 covers 7 bases. The clonotype originates from a man between 60 and 75 years old who had recovered from COVID-19. In nucleotides, the CDR3 is TGCAGTAAGGACAGGCCCTATGGCTACACCTTC. This codes for CSKDRPYGYTF.